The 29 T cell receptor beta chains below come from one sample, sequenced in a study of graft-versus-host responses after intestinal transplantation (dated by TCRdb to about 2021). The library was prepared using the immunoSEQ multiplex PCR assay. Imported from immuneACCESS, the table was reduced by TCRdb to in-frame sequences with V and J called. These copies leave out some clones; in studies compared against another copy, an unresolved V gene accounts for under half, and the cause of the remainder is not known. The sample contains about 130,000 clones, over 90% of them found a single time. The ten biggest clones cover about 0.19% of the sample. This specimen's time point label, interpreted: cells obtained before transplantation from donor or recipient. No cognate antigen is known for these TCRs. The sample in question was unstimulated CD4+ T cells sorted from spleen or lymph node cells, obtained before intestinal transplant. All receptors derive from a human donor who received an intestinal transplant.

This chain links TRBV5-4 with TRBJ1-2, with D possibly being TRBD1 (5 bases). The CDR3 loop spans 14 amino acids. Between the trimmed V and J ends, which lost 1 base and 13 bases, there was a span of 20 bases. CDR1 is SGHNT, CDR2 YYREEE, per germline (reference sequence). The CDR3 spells CASSLPGSPAGGTF. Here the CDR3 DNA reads TGTGCCAGCAGCTTGCCGGGCTCCCCCGCGGGGGGCACCTTC. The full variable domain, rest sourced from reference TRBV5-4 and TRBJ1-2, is ETGVTQSPTHLIKTRGQQVTLRCSSQSGHNTVSWYQQALGQGPQFIFQYYREEENGRGNFPPRFSGLQFPNYSSELNVNALELDDSALYLCASSLPGSPAGGTFGSGTRLTVV.

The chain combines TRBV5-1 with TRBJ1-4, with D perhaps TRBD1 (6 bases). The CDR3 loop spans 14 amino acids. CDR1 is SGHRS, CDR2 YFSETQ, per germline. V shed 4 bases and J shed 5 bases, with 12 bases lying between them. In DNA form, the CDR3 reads TGCGCCAGCAGCGTACAGGGTGCCAATGAAAAACTGTTTTTT. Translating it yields CASSVQGANEKLFF. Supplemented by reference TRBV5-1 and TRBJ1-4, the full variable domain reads KAGVTQTPRYLIKTRGQQVTLSCSPISGHRSVSWYQQTPGQGLQFLFEYFSETQRNKGNFPGRFSGRQFSNSRSEMNVSTLELGDSALYLCASSVQGANEKLFFGSGTQLSVL.

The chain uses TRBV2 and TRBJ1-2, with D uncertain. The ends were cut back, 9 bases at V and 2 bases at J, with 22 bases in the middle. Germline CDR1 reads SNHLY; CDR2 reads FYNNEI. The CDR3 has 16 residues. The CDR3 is CARGMGFGLTNYGYTF. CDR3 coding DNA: TGTGCCAGAGGGATGGGGTTTGGTTTGACGAACTATGGCTACACCTTC. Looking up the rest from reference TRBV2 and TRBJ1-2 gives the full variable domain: EPEVTQTPSHQVTQMGQEVILRCVPISNHLYFYWYRQILGQKVEFLVSFYNNEISEKSEIFDDQFSVERPDGSNFTLKIRSTKLEDSAMYFCARGMGFGLTNYGYTFGSGTRLTVV.

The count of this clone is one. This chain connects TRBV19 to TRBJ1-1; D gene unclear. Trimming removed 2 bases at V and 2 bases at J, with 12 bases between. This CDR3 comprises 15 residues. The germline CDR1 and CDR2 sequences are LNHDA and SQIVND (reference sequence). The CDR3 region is CASSIKRLFNTEAFF. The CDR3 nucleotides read TGTGCCAGTAGTATAAAAAGGCTCTTTAACACTGAAGCTTTCTTT.

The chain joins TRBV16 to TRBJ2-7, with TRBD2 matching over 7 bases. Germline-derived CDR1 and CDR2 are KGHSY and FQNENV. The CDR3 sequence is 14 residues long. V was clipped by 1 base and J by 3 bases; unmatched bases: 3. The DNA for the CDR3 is TGTGCCAGCAGCCAATTGTGGACTAGCTACGAGCAGTACTTC. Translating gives CASSQLWTSYEQYF.

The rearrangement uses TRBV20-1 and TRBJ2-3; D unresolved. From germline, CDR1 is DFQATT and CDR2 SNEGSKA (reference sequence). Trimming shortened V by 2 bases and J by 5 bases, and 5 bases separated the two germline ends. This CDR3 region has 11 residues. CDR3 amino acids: CSARRQDTQYF. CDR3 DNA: TGCAGTGCTAGAAGACAAGATACGCAGTATTTT.

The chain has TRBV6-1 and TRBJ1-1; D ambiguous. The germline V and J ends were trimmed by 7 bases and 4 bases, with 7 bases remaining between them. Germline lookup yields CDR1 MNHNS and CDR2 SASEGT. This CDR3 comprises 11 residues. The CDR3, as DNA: TGTGCCAGCACCCGGAGCACTGAAGCTTTCTTT. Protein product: CASTRSTEAFF.

The CDR3 sequence is CASSPRLAGETDTQYF. The CDR3 nucleotides are TGTGCCAGCAGCCCCCGACTAGCGGGAGAAACAGATACGCAGTATTTT. The chain has TRBV9 and TRBJ2-3; 12 positions agree with TRBD2. In germline, CDR1 is SGDLS, CDR2 YYNGEE. Germline trimming cut 4 bases from V and 3 bases from J; bases unmatched to any gene: 6. The CDR3 length is 16 residues.

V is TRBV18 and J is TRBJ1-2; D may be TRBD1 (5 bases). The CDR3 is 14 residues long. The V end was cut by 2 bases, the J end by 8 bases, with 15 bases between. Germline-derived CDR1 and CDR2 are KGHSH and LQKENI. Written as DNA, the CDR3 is TGTGCCAGCTCACCATGGGAAGGGGCCGAGGGCTACACCTTC. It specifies CASSPWEGAEGYTF.

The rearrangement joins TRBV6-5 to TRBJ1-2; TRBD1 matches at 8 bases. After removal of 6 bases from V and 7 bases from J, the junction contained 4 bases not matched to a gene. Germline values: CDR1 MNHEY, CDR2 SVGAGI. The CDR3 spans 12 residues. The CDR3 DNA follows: TGTGCCAGCAGAAGGGACAGGAGTGGCTACACCTTC. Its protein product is CASRRDRSGYTF.

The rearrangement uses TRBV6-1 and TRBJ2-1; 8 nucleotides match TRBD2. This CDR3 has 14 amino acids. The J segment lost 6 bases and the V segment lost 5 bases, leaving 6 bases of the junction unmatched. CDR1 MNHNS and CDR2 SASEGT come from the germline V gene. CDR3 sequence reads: CASSLAGWANEQFF. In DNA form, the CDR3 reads TGTGCCAGCAGTCTAGCGGGCTGGGCCAATGAGCAGTTCTTC.

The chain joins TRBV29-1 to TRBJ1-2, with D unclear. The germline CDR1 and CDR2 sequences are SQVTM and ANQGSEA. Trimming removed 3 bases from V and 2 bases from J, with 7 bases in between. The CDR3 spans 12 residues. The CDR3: CSVENTNYGYTF. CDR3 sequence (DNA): TGCAGCGTTGAGAACACCAACTATGGCTACACCTTC.

CDR3 sequence: CAWSPGQRTQYF. CDR3 DNA sequence: TGTGCCTGGAGTCCCGGACAGAGGACGCAGTATTTT. The chain joins TRBV30 to TRBJ2-3, with TRBD1 as a possible D gene (6 bases). V was pared by 2 bases and J by 9 bases, with 12 bases between. The CDR3 has 12 residues. Germline V CDR1 and CDR2: GTSNPN, SVGIG (reference sequence).

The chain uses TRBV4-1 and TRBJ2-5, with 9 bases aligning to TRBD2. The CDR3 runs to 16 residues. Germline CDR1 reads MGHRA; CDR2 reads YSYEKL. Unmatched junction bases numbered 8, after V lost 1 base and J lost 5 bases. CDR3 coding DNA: TGCGCCAGCAGCCAAGGCAGCGGGGGGCCCGGGGAGACCCAGTACTTC. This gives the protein CASSQGSGGPGETQYF.

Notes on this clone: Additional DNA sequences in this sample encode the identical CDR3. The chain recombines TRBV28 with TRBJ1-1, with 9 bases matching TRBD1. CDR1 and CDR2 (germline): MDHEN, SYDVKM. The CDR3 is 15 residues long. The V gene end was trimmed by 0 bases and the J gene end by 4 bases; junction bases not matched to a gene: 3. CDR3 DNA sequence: TGTGCCAGCAGTTTATGGGGACAGGGTAGCACTGAAGCTTTCTTT. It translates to CASSLWGQGSTEAFF.

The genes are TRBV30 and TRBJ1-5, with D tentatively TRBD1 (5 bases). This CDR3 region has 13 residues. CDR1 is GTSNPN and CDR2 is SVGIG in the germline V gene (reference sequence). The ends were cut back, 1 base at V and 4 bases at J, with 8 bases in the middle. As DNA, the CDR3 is TGTGCCTGGAGTGATGGGGGTAATCAGCCCCAGCATTTT. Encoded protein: CAWSDGGNQPQHF.

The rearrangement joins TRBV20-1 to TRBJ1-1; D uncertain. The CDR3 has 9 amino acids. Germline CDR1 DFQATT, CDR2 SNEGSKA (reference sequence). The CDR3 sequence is CSPGLEAFF. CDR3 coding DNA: TGCAGCCCCGGCCTCGAAGCTTTCTTT.

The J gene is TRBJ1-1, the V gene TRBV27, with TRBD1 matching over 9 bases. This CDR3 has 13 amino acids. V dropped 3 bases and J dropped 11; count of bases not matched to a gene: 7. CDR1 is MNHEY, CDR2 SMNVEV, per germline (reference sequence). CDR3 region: CASSLNRGLEAFF. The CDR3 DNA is TGTGCCAGCAGTTTGAACAGGGGGCTTGAGGCTTTCTTT.

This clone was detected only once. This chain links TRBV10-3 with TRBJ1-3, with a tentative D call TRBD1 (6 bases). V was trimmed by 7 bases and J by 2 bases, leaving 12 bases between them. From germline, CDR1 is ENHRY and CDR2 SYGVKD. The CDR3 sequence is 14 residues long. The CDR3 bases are TGTGCCATCATGGCGGGGGCTCCTGGAAACACCATATATTTT. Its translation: CAIMAGAPGNTIYF.

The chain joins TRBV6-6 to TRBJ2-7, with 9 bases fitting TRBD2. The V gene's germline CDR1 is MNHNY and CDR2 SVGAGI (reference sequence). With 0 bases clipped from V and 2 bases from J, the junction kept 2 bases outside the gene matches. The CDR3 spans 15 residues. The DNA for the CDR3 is TGTGCCAGCAGTTACTCGACTAGCGGAACCTACGAGCAGTACTTC. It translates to CASSYSTSGTYEQYF.

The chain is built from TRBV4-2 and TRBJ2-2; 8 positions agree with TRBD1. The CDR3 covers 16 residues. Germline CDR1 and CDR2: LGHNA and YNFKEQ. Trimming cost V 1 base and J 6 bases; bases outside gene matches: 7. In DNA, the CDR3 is TGTGCCAGCAGCCAAGTGGGAGAACAGGGGGCCGGGGAGCTGTTTTTT. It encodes CASSQVGEQGAGELFF.

In DNA form, the CDR3 reads TGTGCCAGCAGCTTAGGGGGACAGGGAGCCTACGAGCAGTACTTC. Amino acids: CASSLGGQGAYEQYF. The gene calls are TRBV7-6 and TRBJ2-7; 9 positions match TRBD1. Trimming took 1 base from V and 2 from J; bases not matched to a gene: 3. This CDR3 contains 15 residues. Germline V gene data show CDR1 as SGHVS and CDR2 as FNYEAQ. Using reference TRBV7-6 and TRBJ2-7 for the parts outside the CDR3, the full variable domain is GAGVSQSPRYKVTKRGQDVALRCDPISGHVSLYWYRQALGQGPEFLTYFNYEAQQDKSGLPNDRFSAERPEGSISTLTIQRTEQRDSAMYRCASSLGGQGAYEQYFGPGTRLTVT.

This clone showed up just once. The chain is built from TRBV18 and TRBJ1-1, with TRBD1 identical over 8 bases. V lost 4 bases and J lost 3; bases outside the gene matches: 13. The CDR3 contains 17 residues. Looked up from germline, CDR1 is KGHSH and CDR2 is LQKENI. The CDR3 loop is CASSLIGQGMVDTEAFF. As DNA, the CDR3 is TGTGCCAGCTCACTTATCGGACAGGGAATGGTTGACACTGAAGCTTTCTTT.

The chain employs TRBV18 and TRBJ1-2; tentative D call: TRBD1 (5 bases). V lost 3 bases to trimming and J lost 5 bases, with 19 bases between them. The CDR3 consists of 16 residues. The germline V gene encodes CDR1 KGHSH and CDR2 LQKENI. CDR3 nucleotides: TGTGCCAGCTCACCTGGGGACCCAGAAAGCCCGTATGGCTACACCTTC. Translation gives CASSPGDPESPYGYTF.

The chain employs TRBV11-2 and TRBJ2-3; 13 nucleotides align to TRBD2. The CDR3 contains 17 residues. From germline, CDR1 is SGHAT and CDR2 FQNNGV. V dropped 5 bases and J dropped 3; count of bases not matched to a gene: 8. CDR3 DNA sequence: TGTGCCAGCAGCGTCCGACTAGCGGGAGGTGGGACAGATACGCAGTATTTT. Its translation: CASSVRLAGGGTDTQYF.

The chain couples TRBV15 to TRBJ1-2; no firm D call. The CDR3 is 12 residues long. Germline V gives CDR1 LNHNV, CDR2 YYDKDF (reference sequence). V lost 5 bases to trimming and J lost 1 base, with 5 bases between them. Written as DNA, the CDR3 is TGTGCCACCAGCGGACTTAACTATGGCTACACCTTC. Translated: CATSGLNYGYTF.

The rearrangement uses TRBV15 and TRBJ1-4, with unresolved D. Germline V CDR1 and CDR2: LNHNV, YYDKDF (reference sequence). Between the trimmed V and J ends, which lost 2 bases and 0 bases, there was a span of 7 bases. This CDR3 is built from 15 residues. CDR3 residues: CATSRSLATNEKLFF. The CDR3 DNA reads TGTGCCACCAGCAGAAGTCTCGCAACTAATGAAAAACTGTTTTTT.

The CDR3, as DNA: TGTGCCAGCAGCTTGGGACTAGCGGGCCCTCCCTACGAGCAGTACTTC. It specifies CASSLGLAGPPYEQYF. The chain joins TRBV5-4 to TRBJ2-5; TRBD2 matches 10 bases. The J call may be incorrect, as the DNA end agrees better with TRBJ2-7. The CDR3 covers 16 residues. Germline CDR1 reads SGHNT; CDR2 reads YYREEE (reference sequence).

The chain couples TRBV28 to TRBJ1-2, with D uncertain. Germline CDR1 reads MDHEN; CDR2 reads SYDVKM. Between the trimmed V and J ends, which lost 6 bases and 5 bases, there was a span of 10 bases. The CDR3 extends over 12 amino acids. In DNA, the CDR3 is TGTGCCAGCAGGCTCCTGGGGTATGGCTACACCTTC. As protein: CASRLLGYGYTF.